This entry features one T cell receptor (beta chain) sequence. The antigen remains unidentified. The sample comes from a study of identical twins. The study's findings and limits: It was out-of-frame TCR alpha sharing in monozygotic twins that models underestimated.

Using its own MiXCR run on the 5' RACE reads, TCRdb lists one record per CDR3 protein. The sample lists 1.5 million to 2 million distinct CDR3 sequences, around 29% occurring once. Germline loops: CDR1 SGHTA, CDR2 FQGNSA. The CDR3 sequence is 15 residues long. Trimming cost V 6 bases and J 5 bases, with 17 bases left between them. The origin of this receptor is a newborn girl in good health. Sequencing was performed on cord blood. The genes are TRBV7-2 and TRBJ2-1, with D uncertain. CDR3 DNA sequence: TGTGCCAGCAGGATAGGGTGGAAGCTCCACAATGAGCAGTTCTTC. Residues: CASRIGWKLHNEQFF.